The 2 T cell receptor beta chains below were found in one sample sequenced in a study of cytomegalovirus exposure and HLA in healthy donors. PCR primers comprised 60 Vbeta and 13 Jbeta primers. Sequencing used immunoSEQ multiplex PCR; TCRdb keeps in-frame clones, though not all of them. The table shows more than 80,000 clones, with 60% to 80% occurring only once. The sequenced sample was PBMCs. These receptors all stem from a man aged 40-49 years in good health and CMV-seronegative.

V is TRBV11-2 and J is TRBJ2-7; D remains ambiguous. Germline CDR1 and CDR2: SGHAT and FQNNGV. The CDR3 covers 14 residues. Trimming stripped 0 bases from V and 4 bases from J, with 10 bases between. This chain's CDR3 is CASSLDRIRYEQYF. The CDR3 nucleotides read TGTGCCAGCAGCTTAGATAGGATCAGGTACGAGCAGTACTTC.

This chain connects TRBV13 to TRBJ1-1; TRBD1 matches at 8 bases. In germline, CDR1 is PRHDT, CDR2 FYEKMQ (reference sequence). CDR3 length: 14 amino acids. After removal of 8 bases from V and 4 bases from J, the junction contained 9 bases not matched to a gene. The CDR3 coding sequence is TGTGCCAGCGGCCCGGGACAGGAGAGCACTGAAGCTTTCTTT. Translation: CASGPGQESTEAFF.